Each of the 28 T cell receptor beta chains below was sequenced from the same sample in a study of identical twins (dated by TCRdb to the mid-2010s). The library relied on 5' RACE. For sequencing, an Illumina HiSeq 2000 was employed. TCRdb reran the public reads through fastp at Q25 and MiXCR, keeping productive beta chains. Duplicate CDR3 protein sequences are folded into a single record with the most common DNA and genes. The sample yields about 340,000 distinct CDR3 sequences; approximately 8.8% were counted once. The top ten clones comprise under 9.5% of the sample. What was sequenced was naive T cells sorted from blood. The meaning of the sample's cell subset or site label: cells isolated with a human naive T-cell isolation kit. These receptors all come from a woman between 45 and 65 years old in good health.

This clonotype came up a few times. CDR3 sequence: CASSLRENGELFF. In DNA, the CDR3 is TGTGCCAGCAGCTTACGGGAAAACGGGGAGCTGTTTTTT. V usage is TRBV7-6 and J usage is TRBJ2-2; D might be TRBD2 (5 bases). Germline CDR1 reads SGHVS; CDR2 reads FNYEAQ. The CDR3 sequence is 13 residues long. V gave up 2 bases and J gave up 7 bases, with 8 bases separating them.

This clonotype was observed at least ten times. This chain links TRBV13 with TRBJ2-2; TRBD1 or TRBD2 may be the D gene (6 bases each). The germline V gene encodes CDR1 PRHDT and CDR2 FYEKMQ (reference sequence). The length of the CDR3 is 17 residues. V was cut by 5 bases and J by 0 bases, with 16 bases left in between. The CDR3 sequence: CASSTPEGGTNTGELFF. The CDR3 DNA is TGTGCCAGCAGCACACCCGAGGGGGGAACGAACACCGGGGAGCTGTTTTTT.

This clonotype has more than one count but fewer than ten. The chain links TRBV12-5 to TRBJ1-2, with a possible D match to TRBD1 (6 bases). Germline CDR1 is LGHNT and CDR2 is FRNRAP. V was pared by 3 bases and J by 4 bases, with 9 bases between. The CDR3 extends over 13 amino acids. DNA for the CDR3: TGTGCTAGTGGTTTCAGGGGAGGCTATGGCTACACCTTC. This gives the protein CASGFRGGYGYTF.

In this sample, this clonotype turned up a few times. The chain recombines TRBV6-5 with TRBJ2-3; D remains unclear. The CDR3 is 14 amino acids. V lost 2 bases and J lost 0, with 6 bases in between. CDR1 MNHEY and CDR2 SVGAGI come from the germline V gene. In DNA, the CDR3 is TGTGCCAGCAGTTACCTGGCGAGCACAGATACGCAGTATTTT. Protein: CASSYLASTDTQYF.

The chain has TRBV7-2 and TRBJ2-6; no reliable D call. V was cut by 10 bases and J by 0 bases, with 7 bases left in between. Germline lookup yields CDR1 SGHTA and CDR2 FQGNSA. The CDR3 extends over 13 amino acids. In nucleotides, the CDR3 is TGTGCCAACACGGACTCTGGGGCCAACGTCCTGACTTTC. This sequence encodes CANTDSGANVLTF.

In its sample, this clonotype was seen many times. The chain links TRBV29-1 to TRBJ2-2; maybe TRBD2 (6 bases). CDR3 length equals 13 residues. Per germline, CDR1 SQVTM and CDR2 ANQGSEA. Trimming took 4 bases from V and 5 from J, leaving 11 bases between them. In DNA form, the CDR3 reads TGCAGCGTTGGGACTACAGTTACCGGGGAGCTGTTTTTT. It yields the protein CSVGTTVTGELFF.

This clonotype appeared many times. Here the CDR3 reads CSVEEVPRVVGNFEQFF. The CDR3 coding sequence is TGCAGCGTTGAAGAAGTCCCCCGGGTAGTAGGCAACTTCGAGCAGTTCTTC. This chain uses TRBV29-1 with TRBJ2-1; D gene uncertain. Trimming took off 0 bases at V and 10 bases at J, with 25 bases between the two ends. The V gene's germline CDR1 is SQVTM and CDR2 ANQGSEA. The CDR3 loop spans 17 amino acids.

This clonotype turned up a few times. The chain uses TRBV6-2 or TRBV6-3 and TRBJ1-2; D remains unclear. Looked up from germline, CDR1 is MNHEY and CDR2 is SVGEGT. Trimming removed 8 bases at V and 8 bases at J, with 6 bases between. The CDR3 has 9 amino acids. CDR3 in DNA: TGTGCCAGCGAGGGAGGCTACACCTTC. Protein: CASEGGYTF.

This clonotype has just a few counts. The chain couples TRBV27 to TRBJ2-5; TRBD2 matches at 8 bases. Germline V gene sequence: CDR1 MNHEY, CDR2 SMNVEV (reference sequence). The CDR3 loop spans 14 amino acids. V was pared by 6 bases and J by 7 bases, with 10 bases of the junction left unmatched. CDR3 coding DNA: TGTGCCAGCAGCCTGGGACTAGATGGGGGGACCCAGTACTTC. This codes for CASSLGLDGGTQYF.

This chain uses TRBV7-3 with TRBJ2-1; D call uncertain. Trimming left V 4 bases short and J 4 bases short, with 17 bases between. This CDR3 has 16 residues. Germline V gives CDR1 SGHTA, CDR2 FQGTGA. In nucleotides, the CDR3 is TGTGCCAGCAGCTCGCCTCCCCAGCGAGCTTACAATGAGCAGTTCTTC. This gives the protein CASSSPPQRAYNEQFF.

CDR3 region: CASSPLSSTEQYV. The CDR3 DNA follows: TGTGCCAGCTCACCCCTCTCCTCTACGGAGCAGTACGTC. This chain uses TRBV18 with TRBJ2-7, with D unclear. CDR1 KGHSH and CDR2 LQKENI come from the germline V gene. CDR3 length equals 13 residues. The ends were cut back, 3 bases at V and 7 bases at J, with 13 bases in the middle.

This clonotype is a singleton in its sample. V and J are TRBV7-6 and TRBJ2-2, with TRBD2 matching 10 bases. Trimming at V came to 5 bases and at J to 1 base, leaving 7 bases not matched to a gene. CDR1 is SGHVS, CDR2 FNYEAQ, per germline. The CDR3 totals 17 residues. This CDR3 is CASSPATSGMNTGELFF. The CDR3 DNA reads TGTGCCAGCAGCCCGGCTACTAGCGGGATGAACACCGGGGAGCTGTTTTTT.

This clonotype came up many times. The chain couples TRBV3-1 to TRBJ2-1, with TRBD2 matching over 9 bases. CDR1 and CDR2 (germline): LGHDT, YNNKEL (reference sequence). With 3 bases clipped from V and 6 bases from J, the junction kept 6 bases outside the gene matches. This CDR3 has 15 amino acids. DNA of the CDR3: TGTGCCAGCAGCCAGGGACTAGCATTTGGCAATGAGCAGTTCTTC. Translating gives CASSQGLAFGNEQFF.

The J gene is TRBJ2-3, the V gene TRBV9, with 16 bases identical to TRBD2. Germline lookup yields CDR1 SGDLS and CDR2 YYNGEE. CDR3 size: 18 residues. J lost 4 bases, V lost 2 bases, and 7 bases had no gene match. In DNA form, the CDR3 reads TGTGCCAGCAGCGTTCCCGGGACTAGCGGGAGGGCCTCAGATACGCAGTATTTT. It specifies CASSVPGTSGRASDTQYF.

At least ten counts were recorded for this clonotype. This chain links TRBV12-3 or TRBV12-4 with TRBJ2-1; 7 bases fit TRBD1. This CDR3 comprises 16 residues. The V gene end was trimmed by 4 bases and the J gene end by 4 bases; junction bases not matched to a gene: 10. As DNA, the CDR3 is TGTGCCAGCAGTTCACCCCGGGACAGATCTTACAATGAGCAGTTCTTC. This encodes CASSSPRDRSYNEQFF.

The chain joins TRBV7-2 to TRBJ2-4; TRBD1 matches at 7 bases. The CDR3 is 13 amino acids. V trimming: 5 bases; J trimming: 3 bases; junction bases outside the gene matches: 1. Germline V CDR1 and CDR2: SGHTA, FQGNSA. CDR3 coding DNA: TGTGCCAGCAGCCGGGACAGCAAAAACATTCAGTACTTC. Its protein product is CASSRDSKNIQYF.

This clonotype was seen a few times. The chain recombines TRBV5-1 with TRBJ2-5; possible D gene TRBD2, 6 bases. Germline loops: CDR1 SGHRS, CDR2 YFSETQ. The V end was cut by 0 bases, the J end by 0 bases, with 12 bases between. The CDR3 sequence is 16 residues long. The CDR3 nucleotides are TGCGCCAGCAGCTTGGCCGGGACTGGGGACCAAGAGACCCAGTACTTC. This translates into CASSLAGTGDQETQYF.

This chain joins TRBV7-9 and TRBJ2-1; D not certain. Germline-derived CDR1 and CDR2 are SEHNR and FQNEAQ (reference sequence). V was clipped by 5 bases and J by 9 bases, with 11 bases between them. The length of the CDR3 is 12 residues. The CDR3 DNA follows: TGTGCCAGCAGCCGCCCAGGAGCTGAGCAGTTCTTC. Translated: CASSRPGAEQFF. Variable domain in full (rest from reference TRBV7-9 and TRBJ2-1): DTGVSQNPRHKITKRGQNVTFRCDPISEHNRLYWYRQTLGQGPEFLTYFQNEAQLEKSRLLSDRFSAERPKGSFSTLEIQRTEQGDSAMYLCASSRPGAEQFFGPGTRLTVL.

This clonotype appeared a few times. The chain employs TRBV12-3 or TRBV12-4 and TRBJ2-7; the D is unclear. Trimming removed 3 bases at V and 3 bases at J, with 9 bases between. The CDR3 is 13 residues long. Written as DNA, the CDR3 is TGTGCCAGCAGTTTGAGCTTGAGCTACGAGCAGTACGTC. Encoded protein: CASSLSLSYEQYV.

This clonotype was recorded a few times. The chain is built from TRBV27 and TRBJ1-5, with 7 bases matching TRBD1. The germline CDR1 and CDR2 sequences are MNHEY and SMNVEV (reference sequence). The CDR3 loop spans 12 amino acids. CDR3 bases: TGTGCGACAGGGTTTAGCAATCAGCCCCAGCATTTT. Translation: CATGFSNQPQHF.

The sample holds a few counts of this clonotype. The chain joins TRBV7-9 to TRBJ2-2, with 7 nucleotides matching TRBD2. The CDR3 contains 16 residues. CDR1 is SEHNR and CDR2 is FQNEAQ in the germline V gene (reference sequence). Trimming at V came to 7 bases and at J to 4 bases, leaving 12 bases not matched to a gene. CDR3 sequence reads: CASIEGREFSTGELFF. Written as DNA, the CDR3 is TGTGCCAGCATCGAAGGGCGGGAGTTTTCCACCGGGGAGCTGTTTTTT.

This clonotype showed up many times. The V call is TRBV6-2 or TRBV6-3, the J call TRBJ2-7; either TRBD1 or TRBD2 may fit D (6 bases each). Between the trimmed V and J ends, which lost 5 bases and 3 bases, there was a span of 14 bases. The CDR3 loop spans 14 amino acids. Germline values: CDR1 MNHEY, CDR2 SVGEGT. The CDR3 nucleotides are TGTGCCAGCAGTAAGGGGGGACGGAGCTACGAGCAGTACGTC. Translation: CASSKGGRSYEQYV.

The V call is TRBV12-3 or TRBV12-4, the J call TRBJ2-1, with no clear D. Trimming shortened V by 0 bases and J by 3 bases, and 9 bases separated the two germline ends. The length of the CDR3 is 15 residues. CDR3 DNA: TGTGCCAGCAGTTTAGCCGGAAACGGCTACAATGAGCAGTTCTTC. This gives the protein CASSLAGNGYNEQFF.

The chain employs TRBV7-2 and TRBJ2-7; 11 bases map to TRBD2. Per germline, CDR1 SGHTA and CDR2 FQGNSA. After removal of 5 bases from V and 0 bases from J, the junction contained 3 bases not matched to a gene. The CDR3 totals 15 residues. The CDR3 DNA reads TGTGCCAGCAGCGGGACTAGCGGTAGCTCCTACGAGCAGTACTTC. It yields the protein CASSGTSGSSYEQYF.

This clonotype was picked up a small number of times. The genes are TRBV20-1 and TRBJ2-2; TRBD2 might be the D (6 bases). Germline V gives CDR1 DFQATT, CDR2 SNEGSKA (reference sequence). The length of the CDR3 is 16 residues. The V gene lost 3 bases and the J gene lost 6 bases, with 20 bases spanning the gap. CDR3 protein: CSASLPRDSQAGELFF. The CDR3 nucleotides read TGCAGTGCTAGCTTACCGAGGGACTCCCAGGCCGGGGAGCTGTTTTTT.

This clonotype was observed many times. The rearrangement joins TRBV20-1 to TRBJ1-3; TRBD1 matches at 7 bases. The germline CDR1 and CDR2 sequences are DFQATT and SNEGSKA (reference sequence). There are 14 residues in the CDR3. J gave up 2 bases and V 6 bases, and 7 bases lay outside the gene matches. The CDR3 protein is CSAFRGATGNTIYF. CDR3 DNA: TGCAGTGCATTCAGGGGGGCTACTGGAAACACCATATATTTT.

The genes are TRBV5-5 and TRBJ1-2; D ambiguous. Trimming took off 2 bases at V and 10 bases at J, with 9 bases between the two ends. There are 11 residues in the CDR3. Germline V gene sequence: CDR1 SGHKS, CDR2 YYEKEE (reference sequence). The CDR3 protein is CASSLEVLYTF. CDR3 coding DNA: TGTGCCAGCAGCTTAGAAGTGCTCTACACCTTC.

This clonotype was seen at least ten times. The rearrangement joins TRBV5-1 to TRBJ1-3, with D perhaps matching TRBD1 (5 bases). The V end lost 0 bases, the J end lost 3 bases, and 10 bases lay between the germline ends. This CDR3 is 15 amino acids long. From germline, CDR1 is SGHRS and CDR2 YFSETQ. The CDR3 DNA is TGCGCCAGCAGCTTGGGACAGATAGATGGAAACACCATATATTTT. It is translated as CASSLGQIDGNTIYF.